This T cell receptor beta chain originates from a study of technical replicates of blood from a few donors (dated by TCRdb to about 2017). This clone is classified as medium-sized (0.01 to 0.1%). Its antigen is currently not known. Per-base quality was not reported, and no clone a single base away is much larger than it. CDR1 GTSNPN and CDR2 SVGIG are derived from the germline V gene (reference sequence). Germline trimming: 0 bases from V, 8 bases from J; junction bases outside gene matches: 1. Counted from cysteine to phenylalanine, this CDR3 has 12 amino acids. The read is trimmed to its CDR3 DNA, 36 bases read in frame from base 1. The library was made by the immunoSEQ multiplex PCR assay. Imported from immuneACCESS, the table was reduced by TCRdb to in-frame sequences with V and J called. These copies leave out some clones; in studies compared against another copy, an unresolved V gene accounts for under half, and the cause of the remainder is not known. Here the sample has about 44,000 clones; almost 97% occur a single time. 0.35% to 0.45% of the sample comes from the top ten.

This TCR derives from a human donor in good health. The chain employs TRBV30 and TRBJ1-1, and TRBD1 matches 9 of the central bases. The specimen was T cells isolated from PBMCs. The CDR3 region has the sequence CAWSVQGAEAFF. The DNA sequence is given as TGTGCCTGGAGTGTACAGGGGGCGGAAGCTTTCTTT.